The entry that follows covers one T cell receptor (beta chain) sequence. This sample was taken from a study of T cells in Graves' hyperthyroidism and ophthalmopathy. Authors of the study amplified TCR beta CDR3 regions from RNA transcripts. Primed by the HTBI set, a first-round RT-PCR was run on the TCR CDR3. In TCRdb, the multiplex PCR reads were re-called with MiXCR into one record per CDR3 protein. The sample carries a few hundred thousand distinct CDR3 sequences, around 46% recorded once. Stable Graves' hyperthyroidism denoted no ophthalmopathy progression over 18 months. Together with thyroid ultrasound, orbital computed tomography, serum thyroxine and TRAb, clinical symptoms were used for diagnoses. Trimming cost V 3 bases and J 5 bases; bases outside gene matches: 5. The CDR3 contains 14 residues. Germline V gene lookup returns CDR1 ENHRY and CDR2 SYGVKD.

The specimen was peripheral blood or thyroid tissue (not recorded which). The chain joins TRBV10-3 to TRBJ2-7, with 9 bases lining up with TRBD1. The sequence derives from a woman between 18 and 29 years old with Graves' hyperthyroidism. DNA for the CDR3: TGTGCCATCAGTGACGGGACAGGGAGGCACGAGCAGTACTTC. It codes for CAISDGTGRHEQYF.